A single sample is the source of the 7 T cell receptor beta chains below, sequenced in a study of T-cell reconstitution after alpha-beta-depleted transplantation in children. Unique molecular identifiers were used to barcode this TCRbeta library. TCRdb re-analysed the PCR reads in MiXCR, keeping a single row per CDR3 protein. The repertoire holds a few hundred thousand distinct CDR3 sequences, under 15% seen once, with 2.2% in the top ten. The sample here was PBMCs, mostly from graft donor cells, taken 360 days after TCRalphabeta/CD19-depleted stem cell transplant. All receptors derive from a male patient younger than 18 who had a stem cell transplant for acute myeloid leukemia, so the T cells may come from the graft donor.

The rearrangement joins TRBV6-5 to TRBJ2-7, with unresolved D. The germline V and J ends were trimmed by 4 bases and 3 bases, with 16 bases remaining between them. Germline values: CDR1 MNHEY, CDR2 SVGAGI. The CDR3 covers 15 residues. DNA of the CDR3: TGTGCCAGCAGTTCTAACACCGGCCTCTACTACGAGCAGTACTTC. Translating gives CASSSNTGLYYEQYF.

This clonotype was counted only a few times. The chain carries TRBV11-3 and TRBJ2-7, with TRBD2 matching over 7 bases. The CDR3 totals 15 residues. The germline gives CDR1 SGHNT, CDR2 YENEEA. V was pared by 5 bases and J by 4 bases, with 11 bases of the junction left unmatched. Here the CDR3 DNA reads TGTGCCAGCAGCCCAGCGCGGGGGAGAGATTACGAGCAGTACTTC. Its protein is CASSPARGRDYEQYF.

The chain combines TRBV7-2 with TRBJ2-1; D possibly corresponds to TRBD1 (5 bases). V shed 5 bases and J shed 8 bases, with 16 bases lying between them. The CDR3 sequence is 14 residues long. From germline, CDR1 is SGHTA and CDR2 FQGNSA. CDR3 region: CASSPPPGLYEQFF. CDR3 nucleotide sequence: TGTGCCAGCAGCCCCCCCCCAGGGTTATATGAGCAGTTCTTC.

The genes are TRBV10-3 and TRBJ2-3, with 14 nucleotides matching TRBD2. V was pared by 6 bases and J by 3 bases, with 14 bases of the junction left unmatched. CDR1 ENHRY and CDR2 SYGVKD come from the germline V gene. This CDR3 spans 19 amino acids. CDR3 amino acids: CAIRIRLAGGLPGTDTQYF. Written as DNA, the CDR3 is TGTGCCATCAGGATAAGACTAGCGGGAGGGCTACCGGGGACAGATACGCAGTATTTT.

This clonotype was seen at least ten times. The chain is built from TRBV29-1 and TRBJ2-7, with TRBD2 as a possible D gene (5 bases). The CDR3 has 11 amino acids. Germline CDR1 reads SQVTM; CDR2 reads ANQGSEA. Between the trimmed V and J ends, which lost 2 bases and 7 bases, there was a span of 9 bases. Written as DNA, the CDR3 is TGCAGCGTTGAACTAGCTGGTGAGCAGTACTTC. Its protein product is CSVELAGEQYF.

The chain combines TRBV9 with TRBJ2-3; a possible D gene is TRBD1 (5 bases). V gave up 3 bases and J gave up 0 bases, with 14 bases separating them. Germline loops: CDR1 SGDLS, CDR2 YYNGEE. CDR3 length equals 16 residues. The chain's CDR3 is CASSAPPGSSTDTQYF. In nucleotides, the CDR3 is TGTGCCAGCAGCGCACCCCCAGGGTCTAGCACAGATACGCAGTATTTT.

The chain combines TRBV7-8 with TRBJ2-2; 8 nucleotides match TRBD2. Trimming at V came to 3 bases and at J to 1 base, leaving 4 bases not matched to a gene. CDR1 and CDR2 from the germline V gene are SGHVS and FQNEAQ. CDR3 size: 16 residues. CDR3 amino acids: CASSLGGRWNTGELFF. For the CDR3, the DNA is TGTGCCAGCAGCTTGGGCGGGAGGTGGAACACCGGGGAGCTGTTTTTT.